These 3 T cell receptor beta chains share one sample of origin, sequenced in a study of blood T cell repertoires in COVID-19. Only in-frame clones appear in the TCRdb table, and some are missing; sequencing was by immunoSEQ multiplex PCR. The sample includes around 500,000 clones, around nine tenths of them seen just once. The sample consisted of PBMCs or T cells enriched from blood (not recorded which). The origin of the receptors is a woman aged 40-49 years who had recovered from COVID-19.

The rearrangement uses TRBV4-1 and TRBJ1-6; TRBD1 aligns across 7 bases. Germline V CDR1 and CDR2: MGHRA, YSYEKL. Trimming at V came to 2 bases and at J to 6 bases, leaving 7 bases not matched to a gene. This CDR3 is 16 amino acids long. The CDR3, as DNA: TGCGCCAGCAGCCAACCCCCCGGGACAGCTAATTCACCCCTCCACTTT. Residues: CASSQPPGTANSPLHF.

The chain carries TRBV7-9 and TRBJ1-3, with TRBD1 as a possible D gene (6 bases). Trimming took 5 bases from V and 0 from J, leaving 14 bases between them. The CDR3 has 16 residues. Per the germline V gene, CDR1 is SEHNR and CDR2 is FQNEAQ (reference sequence). The CDR3 sequence: CASSTLTGRSGNTIYF. The CDR3 DNA follows: TGTGCCAGCAGCACACTTACAGGGCGCTCTGGAAACACCATATATTTT.

DNA of the CDR3: TGCAGTGCCATAGGGGGAGAGGGCTACACCTTC. Translating gives CSAIGGEGYTF. This chain links TRBV20-1 with TRBJ1-2; possibly TRBD1 for D (6 bases). V was trimmed by 6 bases and J by 8 bases, leaving 13 bases between them. Germline loops: CDR1 DFQATT, CDR2 SNEGSKA (reference sequence). The CDR3 has 11 amino acids.